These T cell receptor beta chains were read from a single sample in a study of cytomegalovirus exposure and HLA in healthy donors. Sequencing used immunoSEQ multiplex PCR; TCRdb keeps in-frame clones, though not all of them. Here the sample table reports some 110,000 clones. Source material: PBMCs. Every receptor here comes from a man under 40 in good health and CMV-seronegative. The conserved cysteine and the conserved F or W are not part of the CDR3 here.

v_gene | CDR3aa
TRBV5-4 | ASSLALGRDYEQY
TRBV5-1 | ASSLNYLSSASSYEQY
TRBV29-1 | SVLEQAVYT
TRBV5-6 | ASMGGRGQYNSPLH
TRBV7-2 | ASNLRDTQY
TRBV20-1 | SASLEETQY
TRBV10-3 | AISDGSDFSYTQY
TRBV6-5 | ASSYTSNNEQF
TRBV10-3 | AISAGGQETQY
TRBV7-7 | ASSLDGQPQH
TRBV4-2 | ASSQDIGAGYGYT
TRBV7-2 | ASSKGRETQY
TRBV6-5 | ASSLRGLARVEQF
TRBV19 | ASSTLSSDTQY
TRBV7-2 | ASSYRGPGLTVNEKLF
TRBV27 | ASSFAGTAYEQY
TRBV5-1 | ASSLEAPYEQY